What follows are 23 T cell receptor beta chains derived from one specimen sequenced in a study of T cell responses to AZD1222 COVID-19 vaccine. Profiled with immunoSEQ multiplex PCR; TCRdb holds only in-frame clones, not every one. The sample lists 85,000 to 95,000 clones, 85% to 90% seen once, with over 7.5% in the top ten. Here the sequenced sample was peripheral blood, taken on day 0 of AZD1222 vaccination. All receptors come from an adult in good health.

The table lists this clone with a count of one. The CDR3 loop reads CASSLKTRQPQHF. As DNA, the CDR3 is TGTGCCAGCAGTCTAAAGACTCGCCAGCCCCAGCATTTT. The chain has TRBV12-3 or TRBV12-4 and TRBJ1-5; D not resolved. V was cut by 5 bases and J by 7 bases, with 12 bases left in between. The CDR3 runs to 13 residues.

This clone is deemed medium-sized (0.01 to 0.1%). The genes are TRBV7-2 and TRBJ1-1; D remains ambiguous. The CDR3 is made up of 13 amino acids. Germline V lookup: CDR1 SGHTA, CDR2 FQGNSA. Trimming took off 5 bases at V and 9 bases at J, with 16 bases between the two ends. The CDR3 region has the DNA TGTGCCAGCAGCAACTCCATCCCCAGTCAAGCTTTCTTT. It codes for CASSNSIPSQAFF. The whole variable domain, filled in from reference TRBV7-2 and TRBJ1-1, reads GAGVSQSPSNKVTEKGKDVELRCDPISGHTALYWYRQSLGQGLEFLIYFQGNSAPDKSGLPSDRFSAERTGGSVSTLTIQRTQQEDSAVYLCASSNSIPSQAFFGQGTRLTVV.

This clone has just a few counts. The CDR3 sequence: CASSGGATDTQYF. CDR3 nucleotides: TGTGCCAGCAGCGGGGGGGCCACAGATACGCAGTATTTT. The rearrangement joins TRBV5-6 to TRBJ2-3; perhaps TRBD2 as D (7 bases). Germline V gives CDR1 SGHDT, CDR2 YYEEEE. This CDR3 region has 13 residues. V lost 4 bases and J 2 bases, leaving 8 bases between the germline ends.

J is TRBJ2-5 and V is TRBV7-3, with D possibly being TRBD1 or TRBD2 (5 bases each). CDR1 and CDR2 from the germline V gene are SGHTA and FQGTGA. This CDR3 region has 15 residues. The V end was cut by 3 bases, the J end by 1 base, with 12 bases between. CDR3 bases: TGTGCCAGCAGCTTGGCACCGGGGCCCCAAGAGACCCAGTACTTC. It codes for CASSLAPGPQETQYF.

J is TRBJ1-6 and V is TRBV7-9; no firm D call. The CDR3 contains 13 residues. V shed 4 bases and J shed 8 bases, with 9 bases lying between them. Germline V lookup: CDR1 SEHNR, CDR2 FQNEAQ (reference sequence). The CDR3: CASSWSMDSPLHF. The CDR3 DNA follows: TGTGCCAGCAGCTGGAGCATGGATTCACCCCTCCACTTT.

The chain recombines TRBV27 with TRBJ1-6; no firm D call. The V gene's germline CDR1 is MNHEY and CDR2 SMNVEV (reference sequence). This CDR3 is 15 amino acids long. With 2 bases removed from V and 5 bases from J, the gap between germline ends came to 10 bases. CDR3 amino acids: CASSLSRQHNSPLHF. The CDR3 coding sequence is TGTGCCAGCAGTTTAAGTAGGCAGCATAATTCACCCCTCCACTTT.

CDR3 region: CASSLELGRGAEAFF. The CDR3, as DNA: TGTGCCAGCAGCTTGGAATTGGGCAGGGGGGCTGAAGCTTTCTTT. The genes are TRBV5-8 and TRBJ1-1; 7 nucleotides line up with TRBD1. CDR1 SGHTS and CDR2 YDEGEE come from the germline V gene. This CDR3 comprises 15 residues. The V and J ends lost 0 bases and 6 bases, in that order; junction bases with no gene match: 8.

This clone was detected once. The V and J genes are TRBV6-5 and TRBJ1-5, with a tentative D call TRBD1 (6 bases). The CDR3 loop spans 15 amino acids. Germline V gene sequence: CDR1 MNHEY, CDR2 SVGAGI. With 6 bases removed from V and 4 bases from J, the gap between germline ends came to 16 bases. As DNA, the CDR3 is TGTGCCAGCAGCTTCACAGCAGGGGCAAATCAGCCCCAGCATTTT. Translating gives CASSFTAGANQPQHF.

The DNA of the CDR3 is TGTGCCAGCAGCACGGACAGGGGGCCCTCCGATACGCAGTATTTT. Protein: CASSTDRGPSDTQYF. The V and J genes are TRBV25-1 and TRBJ2-3; TRBD1 aligns across 11 bases. The germline V gene encodes CDR1 MGHDK and CDR2 SYGVNS. This CDR3 contains 15 residues. V lost 6 bases, J lost 6 bases, and 8 bases stayed unmatched.

The V gene is TRBV5-1, the J gene TRBJ1-2; 8 bases are shared with TRBD1. In germline, CDR1 is SGHRS, CDR2 YFSETQ. V shed 0 bases, J shed 7 bases, and the junction held 5 bases outside the gene matches. This CDR3 is built from 14 residues. Written as DNA, the CDR3 is TGCGCCAGCAGCTTGGAACAGGGGGTCGGTGGCTACACCTTC. Protein product: CASSLEQGVGGYTF.

J is TRBJ2-5 and V is TRBV5-5; D is uncertain. Germline V CDR1 and CDR2: SGHKS, YYEKEE (reference sequence). The CDR3 has 15 residues. V was clipped by 4 bases and J by 5 bases, with 18 bases between them. For the CDR3, the DNA is TGTGCCAGCAGCCGGGTTGGCAATTCTAGGGAGACCCAGTACTTC. It codes for CASSRVGNSRETQYF.

This clone appeared once. The chain carries TRBV7-3 and TRBJ2-3, with D perhaps TRBD1 or TRBD2 (6 bases each). Trimming cost V 5 bases and J 4 bases, with 22 bases left between them. CDR1 is SGHTA and CDR2 is FQGTGA in the germline V gene. This CDR3 is 17 amino acids long. The CDR3 reads CASSPDGGLVNADTQYF. DNA of the CDR3: TGTGCCAGCAGCCCCGACGGGGGCCTAGTGAACGCAGATACGCAGTATTTT. The full variable domain, completed using reference TRBV7-3 and TRBJ2-3, is GAGVSQTPSNKVTEKGKYVELRCDPISGHTALYWYRQSLGQGPEFLIYFQGTGAADDSGLPNDRFFAVRPEGSVSTLKIQRTERGDSAVYLCASSPDGGLVNADTQYFGPGTRLTVL.

This clone was recorded only once. The V call is TRBV5-4, the J call TRBJ2-1; tentative D call: TRBD1 (6 bases). Trimming removed 0 bases from V and 6 bases from J, with 13 bases in between. This CDR3 contains 15 residues. CDR1 SGHNT and CDR2 YYREEE come from the germline V gene (reference sequence). The CDR3 DNA sequence: TGTGCCAGCAGCTTGGACCGGACAGCCAGCAATGAGCAGTTCTTC. Protein: CASSLDRTASNEQFF.

This clone was detected only once. The V and J genes are TRBV19 and TRBJ1-4, with no clear D. CDR3 length: 15 residues. Looked up from germline, CDR1 is LNHDA and CDR2 is SQIVND (reference sequence). V was pared by 2 bases and J by 7 bases, with 14 bases between. This CDR3 reads CASSISGRWFEKLFF. CDR3 coding DNA: TGTGCCAGTAGTATATCCGGGAGGTGGTTTGAAAAACTGTTTTTT.

The genes are TRBV14 and TRBJ2-7; TRBD2 matches at 10 bases. Germline V gene lookup returns CDR1 SGHDN and CDR2 FVKESK. V shed 0 bases and J 2 bases; nucleotides not matched to a gene: 16. CDR3 length equals 20 residues. The CDR3 nucleotides read TGTGCCAGCAGCCAAGATCCGGTACTAGCGGGGTCGGGACGGACCTACGAGCAGTACTTC. Translated: CASSQDPVLAGSGRTYEQYF.

The chain couples TRBV4-1 to TRBJ1-2; D gene ambiguous. The CDR3 has 17 residues. The V and J ends lost 0 bases and 0 bases respectively, with 14 bases between them. The germline gives CDR1 MGHRA, CDR2 YSYEKL. CDR3 sequence: CASSQEGAWEANYGYTF. As DNA, the CDR3 is TGCGCCAGCAGCCAAGAAGGCGCTTGGGAGGCTAACTATGGCTACACCTTC.

The rearrangement links TRBV9 to TRBJ2-3, with 14 bases that match TRBD2. The CDR3 is 16 residues long. Trimming took 4 bases from V and 6 from J; bases not matched to a gene: 7. Germline values: CDR1 SGDLS, CDR2 YYNGEE. The CDR3 protein is CASSTRLAGGRDTQYF. The CDR3 coding sequence is TGTGCCAGCAGCACCAGACTAGCGGGGGGGCGGGATACGCAGTATTTT.

This clone was observed a single time. V gene TRBV18 combines with J gene TRBJ2-7, with TRBD1 identical over 9 bases. The germline V gene encodes CDR1 KGHSH and CDR2 LQKENI. V was clipped by 2 bases and J by 5 bases; unmatched bases: 4. There are 14 residues in the CDR3. The CDR3 is CASSPGTGRHEQYF. DNA for the CDR3: TGTGCCAGCTCACCAGGGACAGGGCGACACGAGCAGTACTTC.

This clone showed up just a few times. The gene calls are TRBV27 and TRBJ2-2; D assignment may be TRBD1 or TRBD2 (6 bases each). Germline lookup yields CDR1 MNHEY and CDR2 SMNVEV (reference sequence). Trimming removed 5 bases at V and 13 bases at J, with 23 bases between. The CDR3 has 15 amino acids. The CDR3 is CASSHGQPAAGLLFF. The CDR3 region has the DNA TGTGCCAGCAGTCATGGACAGCCGGCGGCGGGGCTGCTGTTTTTT.

This chain joins TRBV3-1 (or the pseudogene TRBV3-2) and TRBJ1-2; D not certain. V gave up 2 bases and J gave up 4 bases, with 5 bases separating them. CDR3 length equals 12 residues. Germline V gives CDR1 LGHDT, CDR2 YNNKEL (reference sequence). DNA for the CDR3: TGTGCCAGCAGCCAATTGTCCTATGGCTACACCTTC. It codes for CASSQLSYGYTF.

The gene calls are TRBV6-5 and TRBJ2-5, with 7 bases that match TRBD1. V was pared by 6 bases and J by 4 bases, with 8 bases of the junction left unmatched. This CDR3 contains 14 residues. In germline, CDR1 is MNHEY, CDR2 SVGAGI. The CDR3 region is CASSPTGAGETQYF. In nucleotides, the CDR3 is TGTGCCAGCAGCCCCACAGGGGCTGGAGAGACCCAGTACTTC.

The chain joins TRBV13 to TRBJ2-6; weak D call: TRBD1 (6 bases). The V end lost 5 bases, the J end lost 2 bases, and 19 bases lay between the germline ends. CDR3 length: 18 amino acids. From germline, CDR1 is PRHDT and CDR2 FYEKMQ (reference sequence). The CDR3 protein is CASSAQQGLRTGANVLTF. In DNA, the CDR3 is TGTGCCAGCAGCGCCCAACAGGGTCTACGAACTGGGGCCAACGTCCTGACTTTC.

The chain combines TRBV3-1 (or the pseudogene TRBV3-2) with TRBJ2-1; 8 bases match TRBD1. The ends lost 6 bases at V and 6 bases at J; junction bases unmatched: 7. In germline, CDR1 is LGHDT, CDR2 YNNKEL (reference sequence). The CDR3 is 14 amino acids. The CDR3 is CASRSHRGANEQFF. In DNA form, the CDR3 reads TGTGCCAGCAGGTCACACAGGGGGGCCAATGAGCAGTTCTTC.